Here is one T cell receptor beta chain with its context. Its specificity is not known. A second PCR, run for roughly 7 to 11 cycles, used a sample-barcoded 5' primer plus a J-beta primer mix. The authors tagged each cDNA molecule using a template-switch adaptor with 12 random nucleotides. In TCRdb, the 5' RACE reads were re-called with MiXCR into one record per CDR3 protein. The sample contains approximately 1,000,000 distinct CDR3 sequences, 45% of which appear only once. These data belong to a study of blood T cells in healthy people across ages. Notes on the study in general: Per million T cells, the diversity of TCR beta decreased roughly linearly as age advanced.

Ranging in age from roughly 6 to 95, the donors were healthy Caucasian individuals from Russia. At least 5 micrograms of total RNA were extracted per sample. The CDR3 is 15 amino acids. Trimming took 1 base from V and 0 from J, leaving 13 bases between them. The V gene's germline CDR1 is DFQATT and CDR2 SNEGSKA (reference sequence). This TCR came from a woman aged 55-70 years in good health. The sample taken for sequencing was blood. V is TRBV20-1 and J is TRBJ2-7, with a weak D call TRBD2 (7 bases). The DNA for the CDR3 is TGCAGTGCTAGAGGGGGGGGGCGGAGCTCCTACGAGCAGTACTTC. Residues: CSARGGGRSSYEQYF.